What follows are 4 T cell receptor beta chains derived from one specimen sequenced in a study of glioma-infiltrating T cells after dendritic cell vaccination (dated by TCRdb to the mid-2010s). Library creation used the immunoSEQ multiplex PCR assay. The immuneACCESS repertoire file appears here via TCRdb, limited to in-frame rearrangements. These files lack a portion of the clones; in checked studies, under half of the deficit traces to unresolved V genes, and the cause of the others is not known. The sample has roughly 88,000 clones on record, 75% to 85% of them singletons. The top ten clonotypes cover roughly 2.1% of the sample. In light of the paper, this sample's time point label describes: after dendritic cell vaccination, including at tumor progression/relapse. This specimen consisted of blood, obtained after dendritic cell vaccination. The receptor source for this set is a human donor with glioblastoma.

V gene TRBV5-6 combines with J gene TRBJ2-1, with a possible D match to TRBD2 (6 bases). The CDR3 has 15 residues. The germline V and J ends were trimmed by 1 base and 3 bases, with 11 bases remaining between them. The V gene's germline CDR1 is SGHDT and CDR2 YYEEEE. The CDR3 sequence is CASSLWRGIYNEQFF. The CDR3 DNA reads as TGTGCCAGCAGCTTGTGGCGGGGCATCTACAATGAGCAGTTCTTC.

The chain joins TRBV15 to TRBJ2-7; maybe TRBD2 (6 bases). The CDR3 covers 16 residues. Germline CDR1 is LNHNV and CDR2 is YYDKDF (reference sequence). With 2 bases removed from V and 1 base from J, the gap between germline ends came to 15 bases. Here the CDR3 DNA reads TGTGCCACCAGCAGAACAGCGGGTGGGACTTCCTACGAGCAGTACGTC. Residues: CATSRTAGGTSYEQYV.

The rearrangement joins TRBV7-9 to TRBJ2-7; tentative D call: TRBD1 (5 bases). CDR1 SEHNR and CDR2 FQNEAQ come from the germline V gene (reference sequence). This CDR3 spans 15 amino acids. V lost 4 bases to trimming and J lost 6 bases, with 19 bases between them. In DNA form, the CDR3 reads TGTGCCAGCAGCTCCGCGGTGGGGCGCAATCTCGAGCAGTACTTC. This encodes CASSSAVGRNLEQYF.

This clone was found once. The chain combines TRBV2 with TRBJ2-3; 10 bases match TRBD2. After removal of 8 bases from V and 4 bases from J, the junction contained 6 bases not matched to a gene. CDR3 size: 14 residues. In germline, CDR1 is SNHLY, CDR2 FYNNEI. This chain's CDR3 is CASSSGSVSDTQYF. The CDR3 DNA reads as TGTGCCAGCTCTAGCGGGAGTGTGTCAGATACGCAGTATTTT.